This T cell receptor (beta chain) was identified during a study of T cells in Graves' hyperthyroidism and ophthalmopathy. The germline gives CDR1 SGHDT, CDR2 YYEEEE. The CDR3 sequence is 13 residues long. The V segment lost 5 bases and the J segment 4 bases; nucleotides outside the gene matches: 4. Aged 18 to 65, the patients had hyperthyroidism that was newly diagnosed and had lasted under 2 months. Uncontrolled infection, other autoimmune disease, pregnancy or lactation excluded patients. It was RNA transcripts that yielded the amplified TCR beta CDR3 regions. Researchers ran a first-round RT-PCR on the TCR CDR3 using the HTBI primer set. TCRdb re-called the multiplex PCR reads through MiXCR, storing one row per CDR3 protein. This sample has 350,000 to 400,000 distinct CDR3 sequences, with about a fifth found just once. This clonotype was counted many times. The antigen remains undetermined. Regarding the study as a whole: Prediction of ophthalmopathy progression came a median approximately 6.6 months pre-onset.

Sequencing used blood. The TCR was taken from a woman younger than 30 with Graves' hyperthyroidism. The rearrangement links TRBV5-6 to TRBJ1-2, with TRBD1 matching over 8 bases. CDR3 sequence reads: CASRNTGGYGYTF. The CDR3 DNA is TGTGCCAGCAGGAATACAGGGGGCTATGGCTACACCTTC. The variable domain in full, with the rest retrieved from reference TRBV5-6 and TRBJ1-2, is DAGVTQSPTHLIKTRGQQVTLRCSPKSGHDTVSWYQQALGQGPQFIFQYYEEEERQRGNFPDRFSGHQFPNYSSELNVNALLLGDSALYLCASRNTGGYGYTFGSGTRLTVV.